This T cell receptor beta chain was observed in a study of T-cell reconstitution after alpha-beta-depleted transplantation in children. Study conclusions and caveats: The high TCRbeta diversity at day 60 in some patients came from surviving recipient T cells and thymic progenitors. Roughly two months post-transplant, alpha-beta T cells reportedly originated from several hundred graft clones that had expanded.

Trimming shortened V by 1 base and J by 2 bases, and 10 bases separated the two germline ends. Germline V gene data show CDR1 as DFQATT and CDR2 as SNEGSKA (reference sequence). The length of the CDR3 is 14 residues. Unique molecular identifiers were incorporated during preparation of the TCRbeta library. TCRdb reprocessed the PCR reads with MiXCR, giving one entry per CDR3 protein. This table has approximately 170,000 distinct CDR3 sequences, over 8.5% appearing once. This clonotype was recorded at least ten times. Its cognate antigen is unknown. The input for sequencing was PBMCs, taken before TCRalphabeta/CD19-depleted stem cell transplant. The TCR was taken from a boy younger than 10 with acute myeloid leukemia, due to receive a stem cell transplant. V is TRBV20-1 and J is TRBJ2-3; D uncertain. CDR3 in amino acids: CSARGTVYTDTQYF. In DNA, the CDR3 is TGCAGTGCTAGAGGGACGGTATACACAGATACGCAGTATTTT.